The 26 T cell receptor beta chains in this list originate from one sample, sequenced in a study of CD8 T cells in Susac syndrome. Reverse transcription of roughly 0.45 to 1 ug RNA was performed with random hexamers. TCRdb used MiXCR to reprocess the immunoSEQ multiplex PCR reads, holding one entry per CDR3 protein. Among roughly 190,000 distinct CDR3 sequences listed, around 93% were seen once. Sequenced material: CD4+ T cells from PBMCs. All receptors derive from a human donor in good health.

The genes are TRBV5-1 and TRBJ2-7, with 7 nucleotides matching TRBD2. Germline V lookup: CDR1 SGHRS, CDR2 YFSETQ. The CDR3 totals 12 residues. After removal of 4 bases from V and 7 bases from J, the junction contained 5 bases not matched to a gene. CDR3 in amino acids: CASSRGEGEQYF. The CDR3 DNA follows: TGCGCCAGCAGCCGGGGGGAGGGGGAGCAGTACTTC.

This clonotype was picked up a small number of times. This chain links TRBV29-1 with TRBJ2-1; D possibly corresponds to TRBD1 (5 bases). The CDR3 is 14 residues long. V lost 7 bases to trimming and J lost 0 bases, with 13 bases between them. The germline V gene encodes CDR1 SQVTM and CDR2 ANQGSEA. The CDR3 coding sequence is TGCAGCGGCCGACAGCTAAGCTCCTACAATGAGCAGTTCTTC. Translating it yields CSGRQLSSYNEQFF.

The genes are TRBV19 and TRBJ1-5; the D is unclear. Between the trimmed V and J ends, which lost 1 base and 3 bases, there was a span of 10 bases. This CDR3 is 15 amino acids long. Germline V gene data show CDR1 as LNHDA and CDR2 as SQIVND (reference sequence). The CDR3 DNA reads as TGTGCCAGTAGTATAGGCGGAAGCCCCAATCAGCCCCAGCATTTT. Protein: CASSIGGSPNQPQHF.

This chain uses TRBV19 with TRBJ1-4; D unclear. Germline-derived CDR1 and CDR2 are LNHDA and SQIVND (reference sequence). Trimming stripped 3 bases from V and 7 bases from J, with 3 bases between. The CDR3 runs 11 residues. CDR3 sequence (DNA): TGTGCCAGTAGTATCGTTGAAAAACTGTTTTTT. Protein product: CASSIVEKLFF.

The V and J genes are TRBV3-1 and TRBJ1-4; D gene uncertain. This CDR3 comprises 13 residues. Germline CDR1 reads LGHDT; CDR2 reads YNNKEL (reference sequence). The V and J ends lost 0 bases and 12 bases respectively, with 11 bases between them. The CDR3 reads CASSQERYSELFF. The CDR3 DNA reads as TGTGCCAGCAGCCAAGAGCGGTATAGCGAACTGTTTTTT.

This clonotype appeared a few times. V is TRBV9 and J is TRBJ2-2; D remains ambiguous. The CDR3 is 14 amino acids. Trimming cost V 0 bases and J 4 bases, with 7 bases left between them. Germline V gene lookup returns CDR1 SGDLS and CDR2 YYNGEE. In DNA form, the CDR3 reads TGTGCCAGCAGCGTAGCTCCGACCACCGGGGAGCTGTTTTTT. This codes for CASSVAPTTGELFF.

CDR3 sequence: CASSQDEGLGGNEQFF. In DNA, the CDR3 is TGCGCCAGCAGCCAAGATGAAGGCCTAGGAGGCAATGAGCAGTTCTTC. This chain uses TRBV4-3 with TRBJ2-1, with D perhaps TRBD2 (5 bases). Germline lookup yields CDR1 LGHNA and CDR2 YSLEER. The CDR3 runs to 16 residues. Deletions cut 0 bases from V and 6 bases from J, with 15 bases between.

V and J are TRBV6-5 and TRBJ1-1, with D tentatively TRBD1 (5 bases). The CDR3 is 14 residues long. V shed 7 bases and J shed 1 base, with 13 bases lying between them. Germline V gene data show CDR1 as MNHEY and CDR2 as SVGAGI. DNA of the CDR3: TGTGCCAGCACCCAGGGCGGATCGAACACTGAAGCTTTCTTT. The encoded protein is CASTQGGSNTEAFF.

CDR3 amino acids: CASSIRGAAWGYTF. The CDR3 DNA reads as TGTGCCAGTAGTATACGGGGGGCCGCCTGGGGCTACACCTTC. This rearrangement joins TRBV19 to TRBJ1-2, with D possibly TRBD1 on 6 matching bases. The CDR3 has 14 residues. Trimming took off 2 bases at V and 8 bases at J, with 15 bases between the two ends. Germline V gives CDR1 LNHDA, CDR2 SQIVND (reference sequence).

The rearrangement joins TRBV10-3 to TRBJ2-5; 7 bases align to TRBD1. The length of the CDR3 is 12 residues. V lost 6 bases and J lost 4; bases outside the gene matches: 2. Per the germline V gene, CDR1 is ENHRY and CDR2 is SYGVKD. CDR3 coding DNA: TGTGCCATCAGCTCAGGGGGAGAGACCCAGTACTTC. Translation gives CAISSGGETQYF.

The chain carries TRBV29-1 and TRBJ2-7; 8 positions match TRBD1. The CDR3 covers 12 residues. The trim removed 5 bases at V and 2 bases at J, leaving 2 bases unmatched. Germline CDR1 is SQVTM and CDR2 is ANQGSEA. Here the CDR3 reads CSVIQGAYEQYF. The CDR3 DNA reads TGCAGCGTTATACAGGGGGCCTACGAGCAGTACTTC.

V usage is TRBV19 and J usage is TRBJ1-2; possible D gene TRBD1, 6 bases. The CDR3 has 14 amino acids. The V gene's germline CDR1 is LNHDA and CDR2 SQIVND (reference sequence). The V and J ends lost 3 bases and 3 bases respectively, with 11 bases between them. The CDR3 nucleotides read TGTGCCAGTAGTATCATCCAGGGGCACTATGGCTACACCTTC. Translation: CASSIIQGHYGYTF.

The V call is TRBV3-1, the J call TRBJ1-4; D unresolved. The CDR3 loop spans 12 amino acids. V was pared by 0 bases and J by 14 bases, with 10 bases between. Germline V gene sequence: CDR1 LGHDT, CDR2 YNNKEL (reference sequence). The CDR3 region has the DNA TGTGCCAGCAGCCAAGATGTAGGAAAGCTGTTTTTT. This translates into CASSQDVGKLFF.

V gene TRBV4-2 combines with J gene TRBJ1-2; D is perhaps TRBD1 (6 bases). Germline CDR1 and CDR2: LGHNA and YNFKEQ. This CDR3 is 14 amino acids long. Trimming took off 0 bases at V and 6 bases at J, with 11 bases between the two ends. The CDR3 is CASSQDPAGDGYTF. In nucleotides, the CDR3 is TGTGCCAGCAGCCAAGATCCGGCAGGGGATGGCTACACCTTC.

The chain uses TRBV19 and TRBJ1-1, with D unclear. Trimming took 3 bases from V and 1 from J, leaving 9 bases between them. The CDR3 runs 14 residues. The germline V gene encodes CDR1 LNHDA and CDR2 SQIVND (reference sequence). The CDR3, as DNA: TGTGCCAGTAGTATGAGCGGGTGGAACACTGAAGCTTTCTTT. Translation gives CASSMSGWNTEAFF.

This chain joins TRBV20-1 and TRBJ2-5; weak D call: TRBD1 (5 bases). Looked up from germline, CDR1 is DFQATT and CDR2 is SNEGSKA (reference sequence). The V end was cut by 6 bases, the J end by 4 bases, with 15 bases between. This CDR3 region has 13 residues. The CDR3 coding sequence is TGCAGTGCCTACTTCGGACAAGTAGAGACCCAGTACTTC. Translation: CSAYFGQVETQYF.

The chain employs TRBV24-1 and TRBJ2-1; maybe TRBD1 (7 bases). V was clipped by 9 bases and J by 4 bases, with 21 bases between them. Germline CDR1 is KGHDR and CDR2 is SFDVKD. The CDR3 covers 16 residues. The CDR3 protein is CATATGAGKGYNEQFF. The CDR3 nucleotides read TGTGCCACCGCAACAGGGGCGGGGAAAGGATACAATGAGCAGTTCTTC.

The chain uses TRBV12-3 or TRBV12-4 and TRBJ2-5; tentatively, D is TRBD1 (5 bases). The CDR3 runs to 17 residues. Trimming removed 4 bases at V and 2 bases at J, with 20 bases between. In DNA form, the CDR3 reads TGTGCCAGCAGTTGGTCAGGCCCCCTAGACAGTCAAGAGACCCAGTACTTC. Translation gives CASSWSGPLDSQETQYF.

This chain connects TRBV12-3 or TRBV12-4 to TRBJ2-2; maybe TRBD2 (5 bases). There are 11 residues in the CDR3. With 6 bases removed from V and 7 bases from J, the gap between germline ends came to 6 bases. The CDR3 protein is CASSRGGELFF. DNA of the CDR3: TGTGCCAGCAGCCGGGGCGGGGAGCTGTTTTTT.

Points on this clonotype: Germline and junction disagree at one end, which may indicate a read error. The chain links TRBV20-1 to TRBJ1-1; 9 bases are a match to TRBD1. CDR1 and CDR2 from the germline V gene are DFQATT and SNEGSKA (reference sequence). This CDR3 spans 16 amino acids. The DNA of the CDR3 is TGCAGTGCTCCCGGGACAGGGTTATTACGGGACACTGAAGTTTTCTTT. Its translation: CSAPGTGLLRDTEVFF.

This rearrangement joins TRBV4-3 to TRBJ1-1; unclear D gene. Germline lookup yields CDR1 LGHNA and CDR2 YSLEER. V gave up 4 bases and J gave up 0 bases, with 6 bases separating them. This CDR3 has 13 amino acids. The CDR3 sequence is CASSRSMNTEAFF. CDR3 bases: TGCGCCAGCAGCCGCAGCATGAACACTGAAGCTTTCTTT.

The gene calls are TRBV19 and TRBJ1-2; D not resolved. Trimming cost V 4 bases and J 2 bases, with 11 bases left between them. CDR1 LNHDA and CDR2 SQIVND come from the germline V gene (reference sequence). This CDR3 contains 14 residues. The CDR3 protein is CASSRAELNYGYTF. CDR3 nucleotide sequence: TGTGCCAGTAGTAGGGCGGAGCTGAACTATGGCTACACCTTC.

The genes are TRBV28 and TRBJ2-7; 11 bases are shared with TRBD2. The V gene's germline CDR1 is MDHEN and CDR2 SYDVKM. The CDR3 runs to 16 residues. After removal of 8 bases from V and 0 bases from J, the junction contained 9 bases not matched to a gene. In DNA, the CDR3 is TGTGCCAGCTTGCTAGCGGGGGGCCCTAGCTCCTACGAGCAGTACTTC. It encodes CASLLAGGPSSYEQYF. The variable domain in full, with the rest retrieved from reference TRBV28 and TRBJ2-7, is DVKVTQSSRYLVKRTGEKVFLECVQDMDHENMFWYRQDPGLGLRLIYFSYDVKMKEKGDIPEGYSVSREKKERFSLILESASTNQTSMYLCASLLAGGPSSYEQYFGPGTRLTVT.

The rearrangement uses TRBV5-6 and TRBJ2-7; maybe TRBD1 (5 bases). This CDR3 spans 13 amino acids. Looked up from germline, CDR1 is SGHDT and CDR2 is YYEEEE. The V and J ends lost 3 bases and 7 bases respectively, with 14 bases between them. The CDR3 is CASSSQGFWEQYF. DNA of the CDR3: TGTGCCAGCAGCTCCCAGGGTTTTTGGGAGCAGTACTTC.

The CDR3 nucleotides read TGTGCCATCACGGGGGGCCGTGAGATAGAGGGCTACACCTTC. It encodes CAITGGREIEGYTF. J is TRBJ1-2 and V is TRBV6-6; TRBD1 is a possible D gene (6 bases). Germline V gene data show CDR1 as MNHNY and CDR2 as SVGAGI (reference sequence). The CDR3 loop spans 14 amino acids. Trimming shortened V by 10 bases and J by 8 bases, and 23 bases separated the two germline ends.

The gene calls are TRBV19 and TRBJ2-7; unclear D gene. The V end lost 2 bases, the J end lost 9 bases, and 17 bases lay between the germline ends. The CDR3 runs to 14 residues. Germline V lookup: CDR1 LNHDA, CDR2 SQIVND (reference sequence). The CDR3: CASSISNVGTLQYF. In nucleotides, the CDR3 is TGTGCCAGTAGTATATCTAACGTAGGAACCTTGCAGTACTTC.